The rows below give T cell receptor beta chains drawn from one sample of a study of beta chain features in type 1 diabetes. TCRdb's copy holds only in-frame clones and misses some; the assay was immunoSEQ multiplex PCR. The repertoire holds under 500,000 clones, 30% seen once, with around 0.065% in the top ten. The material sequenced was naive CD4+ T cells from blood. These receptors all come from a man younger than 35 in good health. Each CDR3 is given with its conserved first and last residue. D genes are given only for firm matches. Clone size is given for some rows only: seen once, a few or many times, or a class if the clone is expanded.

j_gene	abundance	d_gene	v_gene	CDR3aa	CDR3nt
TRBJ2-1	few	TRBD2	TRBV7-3	CASSPLAGWYNEQFF	TGTGCCAGCAGCCCACTAGCGGGATGGTACAATGAGCAGTTCTTC
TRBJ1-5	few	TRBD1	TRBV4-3	CASSQEGTGVSPQHF	TGCGCCAGCAGCCAAGAAGGGACAGGGGTGTCGCCCCAGCATTTT
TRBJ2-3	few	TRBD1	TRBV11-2	CASSTPRGQGPDTQYF	TGTGCCAGCAGCACCCCGCGGGGACAGGGCCCAGATACGCAGTATTTT
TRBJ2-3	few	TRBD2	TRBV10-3	CAISGGKDTQYF	TGTGCCATCAGCGGGGGGAAAGATACGCAGTATTTT
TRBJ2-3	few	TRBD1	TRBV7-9	CASSRTGGTDTQYF	TGTGCCAGCTCCCGGACAGGGGGCACAGATACGCAGTATTTT
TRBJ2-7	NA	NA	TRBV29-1	CSTRQGGSEQYF	TGCAGCACCCGCCAGGGAGGATCCGAGCAGTACTTC
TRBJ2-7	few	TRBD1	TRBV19	CASSTRHRGSDEQYF	TGTGCCAGTAGTACCCGGCACAGGGGGAGCGACGAGCAGTACTTC
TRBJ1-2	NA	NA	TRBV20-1	CSATGGYGYTF	TGCAGTGCTACCGGGGGCTATGGCTACACCTTC
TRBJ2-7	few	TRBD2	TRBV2	CASSETSIQQYF	TGTGCCAGCAGTGAGACTAGCATCCAGCAGTACTTC
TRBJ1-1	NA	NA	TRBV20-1	CSARGRGEAFF	TGCAGTGCTAGAGGAAGAGGTGAAGCTTTCTTT
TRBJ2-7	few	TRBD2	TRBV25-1	CASSEPPGGLGNSYEQYF	TGTGCCAGCAGTGAACCCCCGGGAGGGCTAGGGAACTCCTACGAGCAGTACTTC
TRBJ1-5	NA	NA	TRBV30	CAWSSTLNQPQHF	TGTGCCTGGAGCTCAACACTCAATCAGCCCCAGCATTTT
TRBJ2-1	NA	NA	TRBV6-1	CASRSLGGYNEQFF	TGTGCCAGCAGGAGCCTGGGCGGGTACAATGAGCAGTTCTTC
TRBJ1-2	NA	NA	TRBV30	CAGHGGPVYGYTF	TGTGCCGGGCACGGGGGGCCCGTCTATGGCTACACCTTC
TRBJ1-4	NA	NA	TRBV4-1	CASSQVWTLGEKLFF	TGCGCCAGCAGCCAAGTGTGGACACTGGGTGAAAAACTGTTTTTT
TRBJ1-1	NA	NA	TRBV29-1	CSVVGTDTEAFF	TGCAGCGTTGTTGGTACGGACACTGAAGCTTTCTTT
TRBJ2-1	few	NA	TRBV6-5	CASSYGRGYNEQFF	TGTGCCAGCAGTTACGGTCGCGGATACAATGAGCAGTTCTTC
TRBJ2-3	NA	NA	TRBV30	CAWSRDLASTDTQYF	TGTGCCTGGAGTCGAGACCTGGCTAGCACAGATACGCAGTATTTT
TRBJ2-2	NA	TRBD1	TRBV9	CASSVNLADRELRELFF	TGTGCCAGCAGCGTAAACCTGGCGGACAGGGAGCTTCGGGAGCTGTTTTTT
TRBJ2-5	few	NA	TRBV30	CAWSHRQETQYF	TGTGCCTGGAGCCACAGGCAAGAGACCCAGTACTTC
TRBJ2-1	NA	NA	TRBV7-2	CASSLAPSLEQFF	TGTGCCAGCAGCTTAGCGCCATCACTTGAGCAGTTCTTC
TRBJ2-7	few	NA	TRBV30	CAWSLKSGTPYEQYF	TGTGCCTGGAGTCTAAAATCCGGGACGCCCTACGAGCAGTACTTC
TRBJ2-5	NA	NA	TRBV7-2	CASSAQRETQYF	TGTGCCAGCAGCGCTCAGAGGGAGACCCAGTACTTC
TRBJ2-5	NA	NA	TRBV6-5	CASSATRQSETQYF	TGTGCCAGCAGCGCGACTAGACAGAGTGAGACCCAGTACTTC
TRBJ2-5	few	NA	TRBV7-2	CASSPTPGPQYF	TGTGCCAGCAGCCCCACTCCGGGCCCCCAGTACTTC
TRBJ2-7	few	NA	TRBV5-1	CASSSDSYEQYF	TGCGCCAGCAGCTCGGACAGCTACGAGCAGTACTTC
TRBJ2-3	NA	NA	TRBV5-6	CASSFSSSTDTQYF	TGTGCCAGCAGCTTTTCGAGCAGCACAGATACGCAGTATTTT
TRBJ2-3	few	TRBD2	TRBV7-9	CASSSPGLAGDTQYF	TGTGCCAGCAGCTCACCGGGACTAGCTGGAGATACGCAGTATTTT
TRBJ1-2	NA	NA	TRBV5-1	CASSLTGTANYGYTF	TGCGCCAGCAGCTTGACCGGGACGGCTAACTATGGCTACACCTTC
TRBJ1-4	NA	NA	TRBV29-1	CSVENLNEKLFF	TGCAGCGTTGAGAACCTTAATGAAAAACTGTTTTTT